This entry describes one T cell receptor (beta chain). Its target is not known. This sample is part of a study of shared clonotypes between healthy human individuals. The study's findings and limits: The small donor group covered limited genetic and exposure diversity.

In the authors' workflow: Filtering differed because ImmunoSEQ produced junction-only sequences that carried no quality scores. Libraries were prepared by immunoSEQ multiplex PCR; TCRdb keeps only in-frame clonotypes and omits some of them. The V and J calls and the clone size are those of that table, but D and trimming were determined from the DNA. The sample gives 2 million to 3 million clones, approximately 94% of which show up once; 0.36% is in the top ten. The V and J ends lost 3 bases and 9 bases respectively, with 24 bases between them. This CDR3 has 17 residues. The germline V gene has CDR1 KGHSH and CDR2 LQKENI. Within Nashville, Tennessee resided all donors, each a Caucasian adult.

This chain links TRBV18 with TRBJ2-1; tentative D call: TRBD2 (5 bases). The sequence was collected from a man between 18 and 35 years old in good health. Some clones in this sample may be carry-over from other donors' samples. The sequenced sample consisted of naive CD4+ T cells from PBMCs. Subset reported: CD45RA+ positively selected. Here the CDR3 DNA reads TGTGCCAGCTCACCTAAGCGCGCTAGCCCCACAAGTGTTGAGCAGTTCTTC. Translated: CASSPKRASPTSVEQFF.